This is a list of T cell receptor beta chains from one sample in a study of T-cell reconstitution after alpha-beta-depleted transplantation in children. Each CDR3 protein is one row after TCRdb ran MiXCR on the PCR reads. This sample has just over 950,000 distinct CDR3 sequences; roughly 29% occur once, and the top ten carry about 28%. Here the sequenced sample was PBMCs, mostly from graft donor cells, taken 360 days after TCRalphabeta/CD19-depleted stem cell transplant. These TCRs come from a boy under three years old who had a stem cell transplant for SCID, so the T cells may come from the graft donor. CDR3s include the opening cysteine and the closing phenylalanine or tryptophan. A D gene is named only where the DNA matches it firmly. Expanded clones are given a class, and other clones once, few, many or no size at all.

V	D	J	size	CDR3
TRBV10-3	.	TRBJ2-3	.	CAISESSSGTTDTQYF
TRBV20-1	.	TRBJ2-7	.	CSARIRTYEQYF
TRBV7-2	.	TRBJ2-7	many	CASSFTGSYEQYF
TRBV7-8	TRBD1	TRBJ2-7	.	CASSLEGQGVSYEQYF
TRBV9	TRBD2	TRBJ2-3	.	CASSVGLAGALDTQYF
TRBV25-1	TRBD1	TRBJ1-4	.	CASSAHRGVSEKLFF
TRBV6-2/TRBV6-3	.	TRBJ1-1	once	CASSYVGRRWNTEAFF
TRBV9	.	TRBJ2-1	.	CASSRGAPYNEQFF
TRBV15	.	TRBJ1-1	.	CATTQGRDTEAFF
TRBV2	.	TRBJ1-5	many	CASSERGLEAQHF
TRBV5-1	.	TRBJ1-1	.	CASSGIPNTEAFF
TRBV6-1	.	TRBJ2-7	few	CASSEVWWTNDEQYF
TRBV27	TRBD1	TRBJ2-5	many	CASSSHRGQSYDQETQYF
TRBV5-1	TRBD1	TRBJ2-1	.	CASSLVRDRFF
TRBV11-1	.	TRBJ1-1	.	CASSLVGYSGGRNTEAFF
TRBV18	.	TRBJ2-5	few	CASSPMEGETQYF
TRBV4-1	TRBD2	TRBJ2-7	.	CASSQEGQRGPYEQYF
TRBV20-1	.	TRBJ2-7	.	CSARIGEQYF
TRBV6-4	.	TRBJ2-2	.	CASSDSTGELFF
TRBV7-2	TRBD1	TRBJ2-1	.	CASSLFAGDSSYNEQFF
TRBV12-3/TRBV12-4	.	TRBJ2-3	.	CASSWGWDNTDTQYF
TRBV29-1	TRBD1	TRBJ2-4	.	CSVEEPGQRAKNIQYF
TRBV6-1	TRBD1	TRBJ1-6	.	CASSPTLGTGTYNSPLHF
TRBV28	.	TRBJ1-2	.	CATNYGLDNYGYTF
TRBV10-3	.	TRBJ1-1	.	CAISRTDDTEAFF
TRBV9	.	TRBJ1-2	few	CASSEGPGRQANYGYTF
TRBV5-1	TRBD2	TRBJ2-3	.	CASSFYSGGPQSTDTQYF
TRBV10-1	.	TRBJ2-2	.	CASSVGRGLGTGELFF
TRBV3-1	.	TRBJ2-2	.	CASSQVTGLNTGELFF
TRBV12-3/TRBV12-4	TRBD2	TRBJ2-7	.	CASSSLSLTSGGLSYEQYF
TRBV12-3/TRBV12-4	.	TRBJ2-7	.	CASRRFGGNEQYF
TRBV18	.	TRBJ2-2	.	CASSSRLFNTGELFF
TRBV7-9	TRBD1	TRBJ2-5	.	CASTPTGGQETQYF
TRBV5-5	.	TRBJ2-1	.	CASSQGNNEQFF
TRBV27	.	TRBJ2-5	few	CASSLIPAQETQYF